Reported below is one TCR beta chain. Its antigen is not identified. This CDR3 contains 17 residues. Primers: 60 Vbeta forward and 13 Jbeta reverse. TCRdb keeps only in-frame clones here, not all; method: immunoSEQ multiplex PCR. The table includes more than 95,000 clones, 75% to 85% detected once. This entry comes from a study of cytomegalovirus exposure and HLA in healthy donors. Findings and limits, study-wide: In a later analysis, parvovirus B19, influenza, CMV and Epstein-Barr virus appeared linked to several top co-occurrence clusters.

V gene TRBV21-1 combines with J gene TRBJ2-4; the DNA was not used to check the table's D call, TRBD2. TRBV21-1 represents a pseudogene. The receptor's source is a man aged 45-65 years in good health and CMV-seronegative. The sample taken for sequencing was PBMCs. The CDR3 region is CASSKNRLELAKNIQYF. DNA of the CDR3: TGTGCCAGCAGCAAAAACCGCCTAGAACTAGCCAAAAACATTCAGTACTTC.